The 24 T cell receptor beta chains reported below all come from one sample, sequenced in a study of CD8+CD57+ T cells in acquired aplastic anemia. TCR beta VDJ and CDR3 profiles were obtained from a genomic DNA template. A single record per CDR3 protein comes from TCRdb applying MiXCR to the reads. The profile shows roughly 190,000 distinct CDR3 sequences, less than 70% of them singletons. Sequencing used sorted CD4+, CD8+, or CD8+CD57+ T cells (not recorded which) from PBMCs. Source of these receptors: a human donor in good health, serving as a control.

The sample holds many counts of this clonotype. The chain combines TRBV20-1 with TRBJ2-7; 10 positions match TRBD1. The CDR3 has 14 residues. CDR1 and CDR2 from the germline V gene are DFQATT and SNEGSKA (reference sequence). V was clipped by 4 bases and J by 2 bases; unmatched bases: 5. The CDR3 DNA reads TGCAGTGCTACCGGGACAGGGGATACCTACGAGCAGTACTTC. Protein sequence: CSATGTGDTYEQYF.

V and J are TRBV7-2 and TRBJ2-7, with D uncertain. The germline V and J ends were trimmed by 3 bases and 5 bases, with 11 bases remaining between them. This CDR3 has 13 amino acids. Germline lookup yields CDR1 SGHTA and CDR2 FQGNSA. The CDR3 nucleotides read TGTGCCAGCAGCTTTATCAGTAGGGACGAGCAGTACTTC. Its protein product is CASSFISRDEQYF. Drawing the rest from reference TRBV7-2 and TRBJ2-7, the complete variable domain is GAGVSQSPSNKVTEKGKDVELRCDPISGHTALYWYRQSLGQGLEFLIYFQGNSAPDKSGLPSDRFSAERTGGSVSTLTIQRTQQEDSAVYLCASSFISRDEQYFGPGTRLTVT.

This clonotype was picked up one time. This sequence joins TRBV10-3 and TRBJ2-7, with D maybe TRBD1 (6 bases). Per germline, CDR1 ENHRY and CDR2 SYGVKD. CDR3 length: 18 amino acids. V was trimmed by 5 bases and J by 2 bases, leaving 25 bases between them. This CDR3 is CAISSLVYPSRGPYEQYF. CDR3 DNA sequence: TGTGCCATCAGTTCCCTAGTCTACCCGTCCAGGGGCCCCTACGAGCAGTACTTC.

This clonotype has just a few counts. The chain uses TRBV10-2 and TRBJ1-2; no firm D call. Trimming removed 6 bases from V and 3 bases from J, with 14 bases in between. Per germline, CDR1 WSHSY and CDR2 SAAADI. This CDR3 contains 14 residues. The DNA for the CDR3 is TGCGCCAGCAGAAACATCCAGAGAGACTATGGCTACACCTTC. This sequence encodes CASRNIQRDYGYTF.

This clonotype occurred many times. This chain connects TRBV6-4 to TRBJ1-2; possibly TRBD1 for D (6 bases). V lost 6 bases and J lost 7, with 18 bases in between. Germline CDR1 MRHNA, CDR2 SNTAGT. This CDR3 spans 14 amino acids. The CDR3 nucleotides read TGTGCCAGCAGCGCCGGGACATTTGGCCGTGGCTACACCTTC. Amino acids: CASSAGTFGRGYTF.

At least ten counts were recorded for this clonotype. The V call is TRBV7-9, the J call TRBJ2-2, with D hard to call. CDR1 SEHNR and CDR2 FQNEAQ come from the germline V gene (reference sequence). This CDR3 is 12 amino acids long. V was clipped by 1 base and J by 3 bases, with 0 bases between them. Here the CDR3 reads CASSLDTGELFF. CDR3 in DNA: TGTGCCAGCAGCTTAGACACCGGGGAGCTGTTTTTT.

The rearrangement joins TRBV5-1 to TRBJ2-7, with 8 bases that match TRBD2. The CDR3 length is 15 residues. Trimming took 0 bases from V and 7 from J; bases not matched to a gene: 9. The germline gives CDR1 SGHRS, CDR2 YFSETQ. The CDR3 DNA sequence: TGCGCCAGCAGCTTGGGCGGGAGGCCCTCCAATGAGCAGTACTTC. This gives the protein CASSLGGRPSNEQYF.

This chain uses TRBV20-1 with TRBJ2-5; 9 bases align to TRBD1. The junction had 8 bases not matched to a gene; V was cut back by 1 base and J by 5 bases. The CDR3 is 15 amino acids. Germline CDR1 reads DFQATT; CDR2 reads SNEGSKA (reference sequence). This chain's CDR3 is CSARVRTGAYETQYF. CDR3 nucleotide sequence: TGCAGTGCTAGAGTTCGGACAGGGGCCTACGAGACCCAGTACTTC.

The chain has TRBV7-2 and TRBJ2-2; D call uncertain. Trimming cost V 2 bases and J 7 bases, with 8 bases left between them. The CDR3 is made up of 13 amino acids. CDR1 and CDR2 from the germline V gene are SGHTA and FQGNSA. As DNA, the CDR3 is TGTGCCAGCAGCTTAATTAGCCACGGGGAGCTGTTTTTT. This sequence encodes CASSLISHGELFF.

The chain carries TRBV24-1 and TRBJ2-1; 13 bases match TRBD2. CDR3 length equals 16 residues. In germline, CDR1 is KGHDR, CDR2 SFDVKD. After removal of 3 bases from V and 13 bases from J, the junction contained 11 bases not matched to a gene. The CDR3 DNA reads as TGTGCCACCAGTGATCCCGTGACTAGCGGGGGGTTACAACAGTTCTTC. Residues: CATSDPVTSGGLQQFF.

The table lists this clonotype with many counts. The J gene is TRBJ2-1, the V gene TRBV2, with D perhaps being TRBD1 or TRBD2 (5 bases each). Trimming cost V 3 bases and J 12 bases, with 18 bases left between them. Per the germline V gene, CDR1 is SNHLY and CDR2 is FYNNEI. This CDR3 has 14 amino acids. The CDR3 spells CASSEGASGTTQFF. CDR3 nucleotide sequence: TGTGCCAGCAGTGAGGGAGCGTCTGGGACCACGCAGTTCTTC.

Note on this clonotype: The junction departs from the called germline gene at one end, perhaps through a read error. This chain uses TRBV9 with TRBJ1-6; D ambiguous. This CDR3 comprises 17 residues. Germline CDR1 SGDLS, CDR2 YYNGEE. CDR3 in amino acids: CVSSFSGLGTYNSPLHF. CDR3 bases: TGTGTCAGCAGCTTCTCAGGTTTAGGGACCTATAATTCACCCCTCCACTTT.

This clonotype has a count of ten or more. The V gene is TRBV7-3, the J gene TRBJ1-1, with a possible D match to TRBD1 (6 bases). There are 15 residues in the CDR3. The ends were cut back, 6 bases at V and 8 bases at J, with 22 bases in the middle. Germline V gives CDR1 SGHTA, CDR2 FQGTGA. The DNA for the CDR3 is TGTGCCAGCAGTTTAGGGGGAGGTAGTCAGGGCGAAGCTTTCTTT. Protein: CASSLGGGSQGEAFF.

The chain joins TRBV20-1 to TRBJ1-4; 12 bases fit TRBD1. The germline CDR1 and CDR2 sequences are DFQATT and SNEGSKA (reference sequence). This CDR3 has 17 residues. J gave up 6 bases and V 0 bases, and 8 bases lay outside the gene matches. This CDR3 is CSARDEGQGAGDEKLFF. Written as DNA, the CDR3 is TGCAGTGCTAGAGATGAGGGACAGGGGGCGGGGGATGAAAAACTGTTTTTT.

This clonotype was seen more than once but under ten times. The J gene is TRBJ1-6, the V gene TRBV25-1; 9 bases map to TRBD1. Germline assignment: CDR1 MGHDK and CDR2 SYGVNS. With V trimmed by 7 bases and J by 8 bases, 6 bases remained unmatched. This CDR3 contains 14 residues. CDR3 amino acids: CASTPGQGHSPLHF. The CDR3 nucleotides are TGTGCCAGCACCCCGGGACAGGGTCATTCACCCCTCCACTTT.

A single count supports this clonotype. The junction differs from germline at one of its ends, possibly a read error. The chain employs TRBV5-1 and TRBJ2-5; a weak D match, TRBD1 (5 bases). CDR1 and CDR2 from the germline V gene are SGHRS and YFSETQ. CDR3 length: 13 residues. The CDR3 here is CASSYLGVETLYF. In DNA, the CDR3 is TGCGCCAGCAGCTACCTAGGGGTGGAGACCCTGTACTTC.

In its sample, this clonotype was seen many times. V and J are TRBV5-1 and TRBJ1-2; TRBD1 agrees at 7 bases. Germline CDR1 SGHRS, CDR2 YFSETQ. The CDR3 extends over 14 amino acids. The V gene end was trimmed by 4 bases and the J gene end by 4 bases; junction bases not matched to a gene: 7. Here the CDR3 reads CASSEVQGSYGYTF. CDR3 sequence (DNA): TGCGCCAGCAGCGAGGTACAGGGGTCCTATGGCTACACCTTC.

This clonotype showed up many times. V usage is TRBV2 and J usage is TRBJ2-7; TRBD1 matches at 12 bases. Germline V gene data show CDR1 as SNHLY and CDR2 as FYNNEI. V shed 6 bases, J shed 6 bases, and the junction held 6 bases outside the gene matches. The CDR3 runs 14 residues. This chain's CDR3 is CASRGGQGASEQYF. CDR3 nucleotide sequence: TGTGCCAGCAGGGGGGGACAGGGGGCTTCCGAGCAGTACTTC.

In this sample, this clonotype turned up a few times. The chain couples TRBV9 to TRBJ2-2; D gene ambiguous. The CDR3 is 12 residues long. CDR1 SGDLS and CDR2 YYNGEE come from the germline V gene. Between the trimmed V and J ends, which lost 4 bases and 6 bases, there was a span of 7 bases. In nucleotides, the CDR3 is TGTGCCAGCAGCCAACGGCCCGGGGAGCTGTTTTTT. Protein product: CASSQRPGELFF.

This sequence joins TRBV13 and TRBJ2-3, with D perhaps being TRBD1 or TRBD2 (7 bases each). The V end was cut by 5 bases, the J end by 5 bases, with 17 bases between. In germline, CDR1 is PRHDT, CDR2 FYEKMQ (reference sequence). The CDR3 consists of 15 residues. The CDR3 protein is CASSPETGRGDTQYF. CDR3 DNA sequence: TGTGCCAGCAGCCCAGAGACAGGGAGGGGAGATACGCAGTATTTT.

This clonotype has at least ten counts. The gene calls are TRBV5-1 and TRBJ2-3, with D maybe TRBD1 (6 bases). V was trimmed by 4 bases and J by 6 bases, leaving 12 bases between them. The V gene's germline CDR1 is SGHRS and CDR2 YFSETQ. CDR3 length: 13 residues. The CDR3 spells CASSPQGRDTQYF. The DNA of the CDR3 is TGCGCCAGCAGCCCACAGGGAAGGGATACGCAGTATTTT.

There are a few counts of this clonotype. The chain uses TRBV20-1 and TRBJ2-7; D uncertain. With 4 bases removed from V and 2 bases from J, the gap between germline ends came to 12 bases. Per the germline V gene, CDR1 is DFQATT and CDR2 is SNEGSKA (reference sequence). The CDR3 is 13 amino acids. CDR3 amino acids: CSAKPGVTYEQYF. The CDR3 DNA follows: TGCAGTGCTAAACCTGGGGTCACCTACGAGCAGTACTTC.

This clonotype showed up many times. The CDR3 here is CASSRQGMSNQPQHF. As DNA, the CDR3 is TGTGCCAGCAGCCGACAGGGAATGAGCAATCAGCCCCAGCATTTT. This chain links TRBV7-9 with TRBJ1-5; TRBD1 matches 7 bases. CDR3 length: 15 residues. J was trimmed by 1 base and V by 5 bases; bases with no gene match: 5. From germline, CDR1 is SEHNR and CDR2 FQNEAQ (reference sequence).

The chain combines TRBV27 with TRBJ1-2; 9 positions agree with TRBD1. CDR3 length: 15 residues. Per the germline V gene, CDR1 is MNHEY and CDR2 is SMNVEV (reference sequence). Trimming removed 6 bases from V and 3 bases from J; junction bases left unmatched: 8. Written as DNA, the CDR3 is TGTGCCAGCAGGTCGACCGGGACAGGGTACTATGGCTACACCTTC. Translated: CASRSTGTGYYGYTF.